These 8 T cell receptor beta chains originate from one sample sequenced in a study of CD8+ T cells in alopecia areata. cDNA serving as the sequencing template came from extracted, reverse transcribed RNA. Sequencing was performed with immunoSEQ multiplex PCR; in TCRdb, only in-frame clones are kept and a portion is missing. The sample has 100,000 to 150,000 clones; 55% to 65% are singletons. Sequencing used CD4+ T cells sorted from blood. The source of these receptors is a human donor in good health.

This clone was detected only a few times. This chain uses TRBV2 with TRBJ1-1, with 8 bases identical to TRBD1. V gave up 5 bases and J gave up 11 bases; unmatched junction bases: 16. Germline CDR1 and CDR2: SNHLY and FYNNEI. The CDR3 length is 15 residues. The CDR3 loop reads CASSTSTDRGFTAFF. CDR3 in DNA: TGTGCCAGCAGTACCTCGACCGACAGGGGCTTTACCGCTTTCTTT.

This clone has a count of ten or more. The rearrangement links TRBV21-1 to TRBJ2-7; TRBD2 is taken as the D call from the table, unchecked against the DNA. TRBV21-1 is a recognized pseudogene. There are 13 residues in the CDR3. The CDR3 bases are TGTGCCAGCAGCAAAGGGAGAGGTCGCGAGCAGTACTTC. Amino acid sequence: CASSKGRGREQYF.

The CDR3 reads CASSVAEAGYGYTF. For the CDR3, the DNA is TGTGCCAGCAGTGTAGCGGAGGCGGGCTATGGCTACACCTTC. The rearrangement links TRBV6-1 to TRBJ1-2, with D hard to call. Trimming shortened V by 4 bases and J by 4 bases, and 13 bases separated the two germline ends. Germline V CDR1 and CDR2: MNHNS, SASEGT. The CDR3 is 14 amino acids.

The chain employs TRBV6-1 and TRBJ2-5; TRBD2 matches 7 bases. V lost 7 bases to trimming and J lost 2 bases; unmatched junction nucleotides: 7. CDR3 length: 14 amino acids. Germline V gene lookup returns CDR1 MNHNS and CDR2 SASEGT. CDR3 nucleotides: TGTGCCAGCAACTCACTAGCGAATCAAGAGACCCAGTACTTC. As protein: CASNSLANQETQYF.

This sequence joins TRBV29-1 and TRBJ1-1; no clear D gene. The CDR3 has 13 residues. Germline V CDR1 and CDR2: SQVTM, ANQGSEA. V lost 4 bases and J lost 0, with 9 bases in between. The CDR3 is CSVGFSVNTEAFF. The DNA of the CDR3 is TGCAGCGTTGGATTTTCAGTGAACACTGAAGCTTTCTTT.

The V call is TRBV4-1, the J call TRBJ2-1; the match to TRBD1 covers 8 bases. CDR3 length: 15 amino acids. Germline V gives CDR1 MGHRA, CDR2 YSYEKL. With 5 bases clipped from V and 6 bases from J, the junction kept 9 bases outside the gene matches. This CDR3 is CASSNRDRLINEQFF. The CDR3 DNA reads TGCGCCAGCAGCAACCGGGACAGGCTAATCAATGAGCAGTTCTTC.

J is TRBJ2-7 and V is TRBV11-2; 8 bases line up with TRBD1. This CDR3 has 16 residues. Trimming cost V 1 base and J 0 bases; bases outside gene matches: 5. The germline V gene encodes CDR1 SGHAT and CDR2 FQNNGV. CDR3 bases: TGTGCCAGCAGCTTAGCCAGGGGGCTGAACTCCTACGAGCAGTACTTC. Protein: CASSLARGLNSYEQYF.

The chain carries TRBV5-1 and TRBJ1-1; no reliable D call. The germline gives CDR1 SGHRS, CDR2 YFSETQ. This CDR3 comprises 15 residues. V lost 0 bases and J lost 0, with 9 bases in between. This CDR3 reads CASSLAGPLNTEAFF. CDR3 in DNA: TGCGCCAGCAGCTTGGCCGGACCGTTGAACACTGAAGCTTTCTTT.